This TCR beta chain originates from a study of CD8 T cells in Susac syndrome. Study-level findings and limits: By the study's own acknowledgment, its TCR sequencing and HLA analysis included relatively few individuals.

Roughly 0.45 to 1 ug RNA was reverse transcribed with random hexamers. The method of amplification for TCR beta CDR3 was immunoSEQ multiplex PCR, covering 54 Vbeta and 13 Jbeta. MiXCR, applied by TCRdb to the immunoSEQ multiplex PCR reads, yields one record per CDR3 protein. Here the sample spans some 100,000 distinct CDR3 sequences, 80% to 95% being singletons. Note on this clonotype: The antigen is not known.

V shed 3 bases, J shed 5 bases, and the junction held 6 bases outside the gene matches. The CDR3 contains 13 residues. Germline-derived CDR1 and CDR2 are DFQATT and SNEGSKA (reference sequence). CD8+ and CD4+ T cells from blood underwent TCR beta sequencing, which was carried out in a high-throughput format. Negative isolation was used for CD8+ and CD4+ T cells, and FACS enrichment was applied to TEMRA cells. This chain links TRBV20-1 with TRBJ1-1; 7 positions agree with TRBD1. The TCR was taken from a human donor in good health. Sample: CD4+ T cells from PBMCs. The CDR3 DNA reads as TGCAGTGCTAGGACAGGGTTAGGTACTGAAGCTTTCTTT. This sequence encodes CSARTGLGTEAFF.